The 29 T cell receptor beta chains below were found in one sample sequenced in a study of cytomegalovirus exposure and HLA in healthy donors. The primer mix had 60 Vbeta and 13 Jbeta primers. Here immunoSEQ multiplex PCR was the method, and the copy in TCRdb shows in-frame clones only, minus some. This repertoire includes 200,000 to 250,000 clones. The sample taken for sequencing was PBMCs. The receptors originated from a woman under 40 in good health and CMV-seropositive.

The chain combines TRBV12-1 with TRBJ2-7; the table gives TRBD2 as D, unverified against the DNA. TRBV12-1 is marked as a pseudogene. The length of the CDR3 is 14 residues. The CDR3 reads CASSSVAGPYEQYF. The CDR3 region has the DNA TGTGCCAGCAGCTCCGTAGCGGGCCCCTACGAGCAGTACTTC.

The gene calls are TRBV18 and TRBJ2-7, with D possibly being TRBD1 (6 bases). Between the trimmed V and J ends, which lost 4 bases and 4 bases, there was a span of 14 bases. Germline loops: CDR1 KGHSH, CDR2 LQKENI. The CDR3 sequence is 14 residues long. The CDR3: CASSQTSGDYEQYF. CDR3 DNA: TGTGCCAGCTCACAGACGTCAGGGGATTACGAGCAGTACTTC.

V usage is TRBV11-2 and J usage is TRBJ2-2; the match to TRBD1 covers 8 bases. V shed 2 bases, J shed 3 bases, and the junction held 2 bases outside the gene matches. The germline gives CDR1 SGHAT, CDR2 FQNNGV. The CDR3 runs 15 residues. CDR3 loop: CASSLTGGDTGELFF. CDR3 sequence (DNA): TGTGCCAGCAGCTTAACAGGGGGAGACACCGGGGAGCTGTTTTTT.

This chain uses TRBV29-1 with TRBJ2-7, with a tentative D call TRBD1 (6 bases). V was pared by 3 bases and J by 7 bases, with 19 bases between. Looked up from germline, CDR1 is SQVTM and CDR2 is ANQGSEA. The CDR3 runs to 14 residues. The CDR3 region is CSVEDRSGAGEQYF. CDR3 sequence (DNA): TGCAGCGTTGAGGATCGGTCAGGGGCTGGGGAGCAGTACTTC.

The chain carries TRBV5-1 and TRBJ2-5; TRBD2 agrees at 9 bases. The V and J ends lost 2 bases and 4 bases, in that order; junction bases with no gene match: 6. The CDR3 has 15 residues. Germline CDR1 is SGHRS and CDR2 is YFSETQ. CDR3 residues: CASSFASGARETQYF. The CDR3 DNA reads TGCGCCAGCAGCTTCGCTAGCGGGGCGAGAGAGACCCAGTACTTC.

V and J are TRBV19 and TRBJ1-2; D might be TRBD1 (5 bases). Between the trimmed V and J ends, which lost 6 bases and 2 bases, there was a span of 13 bases. CDR3 length: 14 amino acids. From germline, CDR1 is LNHDA and CDR2 SQIVND (reference sequence). CDR3 amino acids: CASRSRDRNYGYTF. CDR3 nucleotide sequence: TGTGCCAGTAGATCCCGAGACAGAAACTATGGCTACACCTTC.

This rearrangement joins TRBV28 to TRBJ1-2, with D possibly matching TRBD1 (5 bases). The V gene lost 7 bases and the J gene lost 4 bases, with 16 bases spanning the gap. The CDR3 loop spans 14 amino acids. Germline values: CDR1 MDHEN, CDR2 SYDVKM. CDR3 sequence reads: CASTLGGSIYGYTF. The CDR3 DNA follows: TGTGCCAGCACCTTGGGGGGATCTATCTATGGCTACACCTTC.

V usage is TRBV19 and J usage is TRBJ1-6; D gene unclear. CDR1 and CDR2 from the germline V gene are LNHDA and SQIVND (reference sequence). The V gene lost 7 bases and the J gene lost 2 bases, with 6 bases spanning the gap. The CDR3 contains 13 residues. For the CDR3, the DNA is TGTGCCAGTAACCAGGCCTATAATTCACCCCTCCACTTT. Its translation is CASNQAYNSPLHF.

J is TRBJ2-1 and V is TRBV27; 12 bases align to TRBD2. V was pared by 5 bases and J by 7 bases, with 18 bases of the junction left unmatched. Germline loops: CDR1 MNHEY, CDR2 SMNVEV (reference sequence). The CDR3 has 19 residues. The CDR3: CASSPYPTSGSRSNNEQFF. In DNA, the CDR3 is TGTGCCAGCAGTCCCTACCCGACTAGCGGGAGTAGAAGTAATAATGAGCAGTTCTTC.

The chain links TRBV30 to TRBJ2-2; 14 positions match TRBD2. This CDR3 is 16 amino acids long. Trimming at V came to 3 bases and at J to 4 bases, leaving 4 bases not matched to a gene. Germline-derived CDR1 and CDR2 are GTSNPN and SVGIG (reference sequence). In nucleotides, the CDR3 is TGTGCCTGGAGGGGGACTAGCGGGAGCCGCACCGGGGAGCTGTTTTTT. Its protein is CAWRGTSGSRTGELFF.

DNA for the CDR3: TGTGCCAGCTCTGGCGGGGTCGAGCAGTACTTC. It yields the protein CASSGGVEQYF. J is TRBJ2-7 and V is TRBV6-5; maybe TRBD2 (6 bases). The germline V gene encodes CDR1 MNHEY and CDR2 SVGAGI. The CDR3 sequence is 11 residues long. V was clipped by 8 bases and J by 6 bases, with 11 bases between them.

The rearrangement joins TRBV5-1 to TRBJ1-2, with D maybe TRBD1 (6 bases). The V end was cut by 1 base, the J end by 5 bases, with 15 bases between. Germline CDR1 and CDR2: SGHRS and YFSETQ. This CDR3 has 15 amino acids. The CDR3 sequence: CASSLNVGQSYGYTF. CDR3 in DNA: TGCGCCAGCAGCTTGAACGTCGGACAGTCATATGGCTACACCTTC.

This chain uses TRBV18 with TRBJ2-1; tentatively, D is TRBD2 (6 bases). The germline CDR1 and CDR2 sequences are KGHSH and LQKENI. The V end lost 1 base, the J end lost 5 bases, and 18 bases lay between the germline ends. This CDR3 region has 17 residues. CDR3 sequence: CASSPQRDGGSHNEQFF. The CDR3 DNA sequence: TGTGCCAGCTCACCACAACGCGACGGGGGAAGTCACAATGAGCAGTTCTTC.

The rearrangement links TRBV21-1 to TRBJ2-1; the D call of TRBD2 is as the table states it, not checked on the DNA. TRBV21-1 is given as a pseudogene. This CDR3 region has 14 residues. The CDR3 DNA reads as TGTGCCAGCAAAGGTCCTTTCGGGTACAATGAGCAGTTCTTC. Translation: CASKGPFGYNEQFF.

The rearrangement joins TRBV29-1 to TRBJ2-5, with 11 bases lining up with TRBD1. The trim removed 0 bases at V and 4 bases at J, leaving 7 bases unmatched. This CDR3 is 16 amino acids long. Germline V gives CDR1 SQVTM, CDR2 ANQGSEA. DNA for the CDR3: TGCAGCGTTGAAGAGTTAGGACAGGGGGCCGGAGAGACCCAGTACTTC. Its protein is CSVEELGQGAGETQYF. Drawing the rest from reference TRBV29-1 and TRBJ2-5, the complete variable domain is SAVISQKPSRDICQRGTSLTIQCQVDSQVTMMFWYRQQPGQSLTLIATANQGSEATYESGFVIDKFPISRPNLTFSTLTVSNMSPEDSSIYLCSVEELGQGAGETQYFGPGTRLLVL.

For the CDR3, the DNA is TGTGCCAGCAGTAAAGGCGGGGGGACGGACAATGAGCAGTTCTTC. Translation gives CASSKGGGTDNEQFF. The chain is built from TRBV25-1 and TRBJ2-1, with TRBD2 identical over 8 bases. CDR1 is MGHDK and CDR2 is SYGVNS in the germline V gene. The V gene end was trimmed by 5 bases and the J gene end by 5 bases; junction bases not matched to a gene: 8. This CDR3 region has 15 residues.

This chain uses TRBV10-2 with TRBJ2-7; 10 bases map to TRBD1. The V segment lost 6 bases and the J segment 2 bases; nucleotides outside the gene matches: 10. This CDR3 comprises 16 residues. Germline loops: CDR1 WSHSY, CDR2 SAAADI. The DNA for the CDR3 is TGCGCCAGCAGAGGAGTGGGGACAGGGGCCGCCTACGAGCAGTACTTC. Encoded protein: CASRGVGTGAAYEQYF.

The CDR3: CASSPGRGFNEKLFF. The DNA of the CDR3 is TGTGCCAGCTCACCAGGCCGGGGGTTTAATGAAAAACTGTTTTTT. The chain links TRBV18 to TRBJ1-4; a weak D match, TRBD1 (5 bases). The germline V gene encodes CDR1 KGHSH and CDR2 LQKENI. This CDR3 has 15 amino acids. Trimming took 2 bases from V and 4 from J, leaving 11 bases between them.

With regard to this clone: At one of its ends the junction is not consistent with the germline gene, which may arise from a read error. This chain connects TRBV6-5 to TRBJ1-1; 8 bases are a match to TRBD1. This CDR3 is 15 amino acids long. CDR1 and CDR2 from the germline V gene are MNHEY and SVGAGI. For the CDR3, the DNA is TGTGCCAGCGGGGTCAGGGGGCAAATCCCCCCTGAGGCTTTCTTT. Translation: CASGVRGQIPPEAFF.

J is TRBJ2-5 and V is TRBV7-9; TRBD2 matches at 7 bases. The CDR3 length is 16 residues. V shed 4 bases and J 5 bases; nucleotides not matched to a gene: 13. In germline, CDR1 is SEHNR, CDR2 FQNEAQ (reference sequence). The CDR3 sequence is CASSSPLVREGETQYF. The CDR3, as DNA: TGTGCCAGCAGCTCCCCTCTTGTGAGGGAGGGGGAGACCCAGTACTTC.

The chain is built from TRBV6-1 and TRBJ1-2; D remains unclear. Trimming removed 7 bases at V and 8 bases at J, with 17 bases between. CDR3 length: 13 residues. Germline CDR1 is MNHNS and CDR2 is SASEGT. The CDR3: CASMRRPPVGYTF. As DNA, the CDR3 is TGTGCCAGCATGAGGCGTCCACCAGTGGGCTACACCTTC.

V gene TRBV5-4 combines with J gene TRBJ2-7, with a tentative D call TRBD1 (6 bases). Trimming pared 4 bases from V and 5 bases from J, leaving 13 bases between. CDR1 SGHNT and CDR2 YYREEE come from the germline V gene (reference sequence). The CDR3 has 13 amino acids. CDR3 DNA sequence: TGTGCCAGCAGCCCTCCCCAGGGGCACGAGCAGTACTTC. Translation gives CASSPPQGHEQYF. Supplemented by reference TRBV5-4 and TRBJ2-7, the full variable domain reads ETGVTQSPTHLIKTRGQQVTLRCSSQSGHNTVSWYQQALGQGPQFIFQYYREEENGRGNFPPRFSGLQFPNYSSELNVNALELDDSALYLCASSPPQGHEQYFGPGTRLTVT.

This rearrangement joins TRBV9 to TRBJ1-2, with TRBD1 identical over 8 bases. The length of the CDR3 is 13 residues. Germline lookup yields CDR1 SGDLS and CDR2 YYNGEE. J was trimmed by 3 bases and V by 2 bases; bases with no gene match: 0. CDR3 sequence (DNA): TGTGCCAGCAGCGTGGACAGGGACTATGGCTACACCTTC. Translation: CASSVDRDYGYTF.

This rearrangement joins TRBV5-1 to TRBJ1-1; 7 bases fit TRBD1. Losses at the gene ends were 4 bases for V and 10 bases for J; bases not matched to a gene: 13. The CDR3 extends over 14 amino acids. Germline CDR1 and CDR2: SGHRS and YFSETQ. For the CDR3, the DNA is TGCGCCAGCAGCGTTTTGACAGGGACGGAGGGAGCTTTCTTT. Amino acids: CASSVLTGTEGAFF.

This chain uses TRBV5-1 with TRBJ2-7, with a possible D match to TRBD2 (6 bases). V dropped 5 bases and J dropped 2 bases, with 14 bases sitting between them. This CDR3 is built from 14 residues. Germline V gives CDR1 SGHRS, CDR2 YFSETQ. The CDR3 region is CASRGGPTTYEQYF. Here the CDR3 DNA reads TGCGCCAGCAGAGGAGGGCCTACGACCTACGAGCAGTACTTC.

J is TRBJ1-5 and V is TRBV19; 9 bases fit TRBD1. Germline loops: CDR1 LNHDA, CDR2 SQIVND (reference sequence). V gave up 5 bases and J gave up 7 bases; unmatched junction bases: 9. The CDR3 is 15 amino acids. DNA of the CDR3: TGTGCCAGTAGTCGGGACAGGGAAGGACCCCAGCCCCAGCATTTT. Translated, it gives CASSRDREGPQPQHF.

This chain connects TRBV2 to TRBJ1-3, with 7 bases that match TRBD1. V was pared by 8 bases and J by 0 bases, with 7 bases of the junction left unmatched. This CDR3 region has 15 residues. Germline V gene data show CDR1 as SNHLY and CDR2 as FYNNEI. The CDR3 loop reads CASRTGDFSGNTIYF. The CDR3, as DNA: TGTGCCAGCCGGACAGGCGATTTCTCTGGAAACACCATATATTTT.

The gene calls are TRBV30 and TRBJ2-4; perhaps TRBD2 as D (7 bases). The V and J ends lost 5 bases and 3 bases respectively, with 17 bases between them. The CDR3 is made up of 15 amino acids. Germline lookup yields CDR1 GTSNPN and CDR2 SVGIG (reference sequence). The CDR3 sequence: CAWGGGGLGKNIQYF. CDR3 in DNA: TGTGCCTGGGGGGGCGGGGGCTTAGGCAAAAACATTCAGTACTTC.

V usage is TRBV2 and J usage is TRBJ1-6; D perhaps matches TRBD1 (5 bases). The germline V gene has CDR1 SNHLY and CDR2 FYNNEI. The CDR3 consists of 17 residues. V shed 0 bases and J shed 3 bases, with 12 bases lying between them. The CDR3 loop reads CASSEARGTIYNSPLHF. As DNA, the CDR3 is TGTGCCAGCAGTGAAGCACGGGGGACGATCTATAATTCACCCCTCCACTTT. The full variable domain, in which reference TRBV2 and TRBJ1-6 provide the parts outside the CDR3, is EPEVTQTPSHQVTQMGQEVILRCVPISNHLYFYWYRQILGQKVEFLVSFYNNEISEKSEIFDDQFSVERPDGSNFTLKIRSTKLEDSAMYFCASSEARGTIYNSPLHFGNGTRLTVT.